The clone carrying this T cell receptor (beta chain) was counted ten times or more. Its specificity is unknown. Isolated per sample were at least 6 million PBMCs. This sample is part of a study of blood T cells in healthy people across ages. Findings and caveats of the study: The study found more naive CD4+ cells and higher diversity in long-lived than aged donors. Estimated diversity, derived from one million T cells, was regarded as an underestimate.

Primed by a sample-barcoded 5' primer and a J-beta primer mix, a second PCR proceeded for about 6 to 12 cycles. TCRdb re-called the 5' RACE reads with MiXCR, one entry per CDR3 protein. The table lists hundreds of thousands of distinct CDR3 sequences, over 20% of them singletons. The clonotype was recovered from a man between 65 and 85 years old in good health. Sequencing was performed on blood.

The CDR3 coding sequence is TGTGCCACCAGTGATTGGGGGGTGGGCGAGACCCAGTACTTC. It specifies CATSDWGVGETQYF. The J gene is TRBJ2-5, the V gene TRBV24-1; TRBD2 might be the D (6 bases). The CDR3 length is 14 residues. The V gene's germline CDR1 is KGHDR and CDR2 SFDVKD. With 2 bases removed from V and 5 bases from J, the gap between germline ends came to 11 bases.